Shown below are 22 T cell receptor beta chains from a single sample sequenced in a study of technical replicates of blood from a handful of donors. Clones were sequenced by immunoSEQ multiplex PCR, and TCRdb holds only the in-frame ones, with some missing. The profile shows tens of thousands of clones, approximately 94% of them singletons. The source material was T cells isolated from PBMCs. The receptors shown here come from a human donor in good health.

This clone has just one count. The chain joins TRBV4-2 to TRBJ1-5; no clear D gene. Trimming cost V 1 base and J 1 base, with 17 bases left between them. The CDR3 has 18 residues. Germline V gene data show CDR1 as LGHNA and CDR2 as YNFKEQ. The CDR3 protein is CASSQAAAVAESNQPQHF. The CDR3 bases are TGTGCCAGCAGCCAAGCGGCTGCAGTAGCCGAAAGCAATCAGCCCCAGCATTTT.

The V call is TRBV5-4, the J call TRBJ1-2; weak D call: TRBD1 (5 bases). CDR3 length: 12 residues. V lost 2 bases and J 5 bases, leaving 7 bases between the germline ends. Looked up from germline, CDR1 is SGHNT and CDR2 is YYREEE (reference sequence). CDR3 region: CASSFDRYGYTF. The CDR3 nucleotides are TGTGCCAGCAGCTTTGACAGATATGGCTACACCTTC.

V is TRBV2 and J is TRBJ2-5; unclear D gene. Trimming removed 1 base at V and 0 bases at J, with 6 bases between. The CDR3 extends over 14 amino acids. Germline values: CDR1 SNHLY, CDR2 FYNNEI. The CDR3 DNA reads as TGTGCCAGCAGTGAAGAACGGTACCAAGAGACCCAGTACTTC. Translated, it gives CASSEERYQETQYF.

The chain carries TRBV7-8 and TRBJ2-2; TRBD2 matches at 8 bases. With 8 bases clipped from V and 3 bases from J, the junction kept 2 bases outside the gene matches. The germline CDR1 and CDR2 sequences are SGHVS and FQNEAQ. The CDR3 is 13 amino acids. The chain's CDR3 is CASYGGDTGELFF. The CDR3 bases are TGTGCCAGCTACGGGGGGGACACCGGGGAGCTGTTTTTT.

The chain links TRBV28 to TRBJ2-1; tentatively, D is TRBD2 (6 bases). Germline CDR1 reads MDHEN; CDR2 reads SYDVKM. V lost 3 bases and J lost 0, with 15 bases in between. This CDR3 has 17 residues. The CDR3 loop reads CASSLGGVGYSYNEQFF. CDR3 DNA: TGTGCCAGCAGTTTGGGGGGAGTGGGATACTCCTACAATGAGCAGTTCTTC. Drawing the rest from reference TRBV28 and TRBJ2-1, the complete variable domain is DVKVTQSSRYLVKRTGEKVFLECVQDMDHENMFWYRQDPGLGLRLIYFSYDVKMKEKGDIPEGYSVSREKKERFSLILESASTNQTSMYLCASSLGGVGYSYNEQFFGPGTRLTVL.

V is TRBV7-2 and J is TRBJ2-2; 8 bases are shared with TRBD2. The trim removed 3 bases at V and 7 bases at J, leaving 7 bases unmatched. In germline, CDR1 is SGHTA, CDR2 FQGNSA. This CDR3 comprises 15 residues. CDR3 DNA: TGTGCCAGCAGCTTGGTGCCTCGGGGGGGCGGGGAGCTGTTTTTT. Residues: CASSLVPRGGGELFF.

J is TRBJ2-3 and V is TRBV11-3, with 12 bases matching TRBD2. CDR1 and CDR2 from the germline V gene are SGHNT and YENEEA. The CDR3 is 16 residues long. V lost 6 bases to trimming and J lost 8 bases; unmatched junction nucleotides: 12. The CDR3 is CASSSRTSGVLGTQYF. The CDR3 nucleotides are TGTGCCAGCAGTTCTCGGACTAGCGGGGTATTGGGTACGCAGTATTTT.

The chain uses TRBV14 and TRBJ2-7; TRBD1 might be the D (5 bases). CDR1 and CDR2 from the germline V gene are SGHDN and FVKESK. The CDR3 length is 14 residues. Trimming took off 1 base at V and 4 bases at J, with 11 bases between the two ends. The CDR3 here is CASSQVRDSYEQYF. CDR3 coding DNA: TGTGCCAGCAGCCAAGTCAGGGATTCGTACGAGCAGTACTTC.

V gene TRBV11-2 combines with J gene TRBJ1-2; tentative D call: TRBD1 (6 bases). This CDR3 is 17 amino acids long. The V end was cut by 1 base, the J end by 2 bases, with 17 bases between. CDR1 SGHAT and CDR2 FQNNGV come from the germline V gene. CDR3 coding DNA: TGTGCCAGCAGCTTAGTAGGTAGGGGGACGGACAACTATGGCTACACCTTC. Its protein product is CASSLVGRGTDNYGYTF.

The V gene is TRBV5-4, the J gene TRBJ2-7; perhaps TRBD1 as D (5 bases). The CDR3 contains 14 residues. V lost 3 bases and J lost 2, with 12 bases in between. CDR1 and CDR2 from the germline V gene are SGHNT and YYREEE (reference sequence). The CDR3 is CASSSTDSPYEQYF. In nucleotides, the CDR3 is TGTGCCAGCAGCTCCACCGACAGCCCCTACGAGCAGTACTTC.

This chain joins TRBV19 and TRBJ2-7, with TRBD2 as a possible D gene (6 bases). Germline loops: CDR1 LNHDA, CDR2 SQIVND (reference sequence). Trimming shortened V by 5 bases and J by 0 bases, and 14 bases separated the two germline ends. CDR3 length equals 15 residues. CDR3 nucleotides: TGTGCCAGTAGTGTGGGACTGTCGAGCTCCTACGAGCAGTACTTC. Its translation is CASSVGLSSSYEQYF.

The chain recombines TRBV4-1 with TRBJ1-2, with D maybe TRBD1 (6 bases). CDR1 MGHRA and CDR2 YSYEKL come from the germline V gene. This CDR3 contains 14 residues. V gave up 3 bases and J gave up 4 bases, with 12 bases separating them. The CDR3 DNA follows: TGCGCCAGCAGCCAGCAGGACAGTACCTATGGCTACACCTTC. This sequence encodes CASSQQDSTYGYTF.

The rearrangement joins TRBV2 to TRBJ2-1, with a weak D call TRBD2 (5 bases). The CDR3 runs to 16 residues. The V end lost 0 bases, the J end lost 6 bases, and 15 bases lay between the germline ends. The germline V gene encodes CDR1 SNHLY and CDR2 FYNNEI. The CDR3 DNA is TGTGCCAGCAGTGAAGCGCAGTTAGTTCGGGGCAATGAGCAGTTCTTC. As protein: CASSEAQLVRGNEQFF.

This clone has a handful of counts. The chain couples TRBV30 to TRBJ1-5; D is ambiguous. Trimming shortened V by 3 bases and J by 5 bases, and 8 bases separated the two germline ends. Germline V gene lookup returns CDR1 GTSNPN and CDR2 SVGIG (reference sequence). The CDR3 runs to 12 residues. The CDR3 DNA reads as TGTGCCTGGAGGAGGGCAGATCAGCCCCAGCATTTT. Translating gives CAWRRADQPQHF.

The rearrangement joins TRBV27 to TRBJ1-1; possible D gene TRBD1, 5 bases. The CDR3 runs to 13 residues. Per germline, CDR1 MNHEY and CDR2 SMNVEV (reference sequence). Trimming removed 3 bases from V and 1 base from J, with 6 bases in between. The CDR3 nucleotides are TGTGCCAGCAGTTTGACAGCGAACACTGAAGCTTTCTTT. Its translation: CASSLTANTEAFF.

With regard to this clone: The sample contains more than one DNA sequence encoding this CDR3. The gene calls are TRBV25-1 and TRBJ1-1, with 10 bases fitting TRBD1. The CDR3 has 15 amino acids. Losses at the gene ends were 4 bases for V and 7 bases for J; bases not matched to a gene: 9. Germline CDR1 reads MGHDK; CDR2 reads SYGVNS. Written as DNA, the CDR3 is TGTGCCAGCAGTGCCAGACGGGACAGGGGAGGTGAAGCTTTCTTT. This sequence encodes CASSARRDRGGEAFF.

The CDR3 reads CASSLGSGEHTF. In DNA form, the CDR3 reads TGTGCCAGCAGCCTAGGGTCAGGGGAACACACCTTC. The V gene is TRBV5-6, the J gene TRBJ1-2, with D tentatively TRBD1 (6 bases). This CDR3 contains 12 residues. Germline CDR1 is SGHDT and CDR2 is YYEEEE. V was pared by 4 bases and J by 12 bases, with 16 bases between. Full variable domain (missing parts from reference TRBV5-6 and TRBJ1-2): DAGVTQSPTHLIKTRGQQVTLRCSPKSGHDTVSWYQQALGQGPQFIFQYYEEEERQRGNFPDRFSGHQFPNYSSELNVNALLLGDSALYLCASSLGSGEHTFGSGTRLTVV.

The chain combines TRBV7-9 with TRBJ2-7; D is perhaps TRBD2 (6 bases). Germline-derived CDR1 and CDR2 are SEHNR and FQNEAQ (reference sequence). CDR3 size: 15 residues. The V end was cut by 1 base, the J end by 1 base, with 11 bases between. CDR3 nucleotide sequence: TGTGCCAGCAGCTTAGTGGAGGGCAGTTCCTACGAGCAGTACTTC. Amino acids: CASSLVEGSSYEQYF.

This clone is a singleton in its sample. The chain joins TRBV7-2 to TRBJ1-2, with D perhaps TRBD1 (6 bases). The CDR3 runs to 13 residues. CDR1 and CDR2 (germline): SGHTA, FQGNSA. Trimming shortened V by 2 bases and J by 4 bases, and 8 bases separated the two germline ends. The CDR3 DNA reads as TGTGCCAGCAGCTTATTGGACAGCTATGGCTACACCTTC. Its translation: CASSLLDSYGYTF. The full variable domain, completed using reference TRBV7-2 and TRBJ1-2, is GAGVSQSPSNKVTEKGKDVELRCDPISGHTALYWYRQSLGQGLEFLIYFQGNSAPDKSGLPSDRFSAERTGGSVSTLTIQRTQQEDSAVYLCASSLLDSYGYTFGSGTRLTVV.

CDR3 region: CAISDPGGGSYGYTF. The CDR3 DNA reads as TGTGCCATCAGTGATCCCGGAGGCGGGTCCTATGGCTACACCTTC. The genes are TRBV10-3 and TRBJ1-2; D call uncertain. Trimming took 3 bases from V and 4 from J, leaving 15 bases between them. CDR1 and CDR2 (germline): ENHRY, SYGVKD. The CDR3 is made up of 15 amino acids.

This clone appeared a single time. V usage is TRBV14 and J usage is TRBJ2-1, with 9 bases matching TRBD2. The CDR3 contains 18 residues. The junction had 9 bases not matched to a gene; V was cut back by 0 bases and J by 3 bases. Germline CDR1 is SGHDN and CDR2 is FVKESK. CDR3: CASSQEGAGGSIYNEQFF. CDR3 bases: TGTGCCAGCAGCCAAGAAGGCGCGGGGGGGTCTATCTACAATGAGCAGTTCTTC.

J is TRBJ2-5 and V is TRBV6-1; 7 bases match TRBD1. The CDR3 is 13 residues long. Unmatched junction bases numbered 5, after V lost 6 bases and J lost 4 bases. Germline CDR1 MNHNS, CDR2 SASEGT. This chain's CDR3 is CASRARGRETQYF. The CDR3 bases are TGTGCCAGCAGGGCAAGGGGGCGAGAGACCCAGTACTTC.